This TCR beta chain was captured by sequencing in a study of blood T cell repertoires in COVID-19. Background on the study: Samples came from the United States, Italy and Spain, spanning acute and convalescent COVID-19. Sources were T cells, B-cell-depleted T cells, or PBMCs; the material itself was cDNA or gDNA.

Sequenced by immunoSEQ multiplex PCR; TCRdb stores in-frame clones only, minus some. Here the sample spans some 110,000 clones, approximately 88% being singletons. V lost 3 bases, J lost 8 bases, and 13 bases lay in between. This CDR3 is built from 13 residues. Per germline, CDR1 SGHAT and CDR2 FQNNGV. The source of this sequence is a woman in her 70s with acute or convalescent COVID-19. The chain is built from TRBV11-2 and TRBJ1-1, with D perhaps TRBD1 (6 bases). Sequences were obtained from peripheral blood. CDR3: CASSFSPGVEAFF. Written as DNA, the CDR3 is TGTGCCAGCAGCTTTAGTCCAGGGGTGGAAGCTTTCTTT.